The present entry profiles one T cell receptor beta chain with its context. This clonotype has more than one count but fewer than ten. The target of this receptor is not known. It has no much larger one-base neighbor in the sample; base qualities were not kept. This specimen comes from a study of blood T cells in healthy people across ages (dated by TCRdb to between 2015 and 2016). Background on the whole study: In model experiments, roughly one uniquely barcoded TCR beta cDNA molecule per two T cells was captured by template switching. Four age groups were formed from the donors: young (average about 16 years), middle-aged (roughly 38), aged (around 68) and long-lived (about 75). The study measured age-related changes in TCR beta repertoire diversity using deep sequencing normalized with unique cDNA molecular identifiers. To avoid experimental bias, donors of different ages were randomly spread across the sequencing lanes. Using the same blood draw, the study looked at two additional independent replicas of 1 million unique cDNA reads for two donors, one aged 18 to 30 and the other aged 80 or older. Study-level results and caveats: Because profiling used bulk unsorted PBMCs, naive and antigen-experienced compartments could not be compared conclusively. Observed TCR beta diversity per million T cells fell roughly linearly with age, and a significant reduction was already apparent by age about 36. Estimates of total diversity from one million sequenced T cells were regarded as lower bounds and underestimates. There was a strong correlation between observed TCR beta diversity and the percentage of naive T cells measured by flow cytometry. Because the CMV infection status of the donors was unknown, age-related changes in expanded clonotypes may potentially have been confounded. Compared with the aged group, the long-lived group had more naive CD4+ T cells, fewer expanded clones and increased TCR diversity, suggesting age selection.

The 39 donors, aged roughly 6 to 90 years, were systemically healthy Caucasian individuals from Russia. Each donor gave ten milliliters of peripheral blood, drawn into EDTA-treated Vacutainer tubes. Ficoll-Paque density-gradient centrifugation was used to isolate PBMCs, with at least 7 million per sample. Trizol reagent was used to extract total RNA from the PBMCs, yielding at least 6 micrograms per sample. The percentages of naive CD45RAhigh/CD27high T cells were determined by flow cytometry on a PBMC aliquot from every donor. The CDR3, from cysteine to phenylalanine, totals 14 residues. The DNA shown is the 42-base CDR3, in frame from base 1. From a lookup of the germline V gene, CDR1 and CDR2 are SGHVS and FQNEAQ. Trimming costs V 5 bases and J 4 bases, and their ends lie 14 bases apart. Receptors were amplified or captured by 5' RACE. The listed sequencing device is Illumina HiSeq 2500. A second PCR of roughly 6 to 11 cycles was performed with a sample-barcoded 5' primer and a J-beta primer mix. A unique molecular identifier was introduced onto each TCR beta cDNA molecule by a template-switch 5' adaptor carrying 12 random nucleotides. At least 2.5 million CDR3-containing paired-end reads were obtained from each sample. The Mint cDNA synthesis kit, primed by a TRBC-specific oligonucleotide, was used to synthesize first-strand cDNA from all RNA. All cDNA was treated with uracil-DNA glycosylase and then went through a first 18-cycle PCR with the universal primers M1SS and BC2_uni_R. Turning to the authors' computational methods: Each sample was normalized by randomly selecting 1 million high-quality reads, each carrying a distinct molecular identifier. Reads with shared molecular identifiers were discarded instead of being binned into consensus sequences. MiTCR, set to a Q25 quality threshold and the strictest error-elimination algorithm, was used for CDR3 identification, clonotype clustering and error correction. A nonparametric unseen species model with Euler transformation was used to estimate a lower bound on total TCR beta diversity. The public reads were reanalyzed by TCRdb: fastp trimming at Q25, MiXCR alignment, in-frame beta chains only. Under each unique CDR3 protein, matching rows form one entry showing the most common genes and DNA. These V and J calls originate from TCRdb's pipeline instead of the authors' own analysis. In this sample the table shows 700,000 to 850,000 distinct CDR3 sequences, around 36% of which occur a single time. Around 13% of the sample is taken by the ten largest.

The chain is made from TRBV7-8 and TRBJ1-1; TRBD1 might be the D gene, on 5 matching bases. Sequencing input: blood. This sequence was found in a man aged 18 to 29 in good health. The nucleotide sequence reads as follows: TGTGCCAGCAGCCGCGGATTGCAGGGCACTGAAGCTTTCTTT. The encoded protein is CASSRGLQGTEAFF. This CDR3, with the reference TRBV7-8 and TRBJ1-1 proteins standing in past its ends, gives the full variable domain GAGVSQSPRYKVAKRGQDVALRCDPISGHVSLFWYQQALGQGPEFLTYFQNEAQLDKSGLPSDRFFAERPEGSVSTLKIQRTQQEDSAVYLCASSRGLQGTEAFFGQGTRLTVV.